One T cell receptor beta chain is described in this entry. Its target antigen remains unknown. Base qualities are not recorded, but no much larger clone differs from it by a single base. This record belongs to a study of CD4 T cell repertoires in COVID-19 listed by TCRdb under 2021. About the full investigation: To analyze cross-reactivity, the CFSE-low cells were expanded with IL-2 for about 10 days and then labeled again and restimulated with spike proteins from other coronaviruses. The study characterized naturally processed CD4+ T cell responses to SARS-CoV-2 spike and nucleoprotein in COVID-19-recovered individuals, using TCR Vbeta sequencing to assess clonal composition. In a few recovered individuals, the TCR Vbeta repertoire of SARS-CoV-2-reactive T cells was analyzed at the subset level.

The library was produced with the immunoSEQ multiplex PCR assay. On the authors' methods: The Chao-Jaccard similarity index and the number of shared clonotypes were used to measure repertoire overlap between subsets. Held by TCRdb, this immuneACCESS table contains in-frame sequences only and omits some clones. Under half of the omission traces to an unresolved V gene where checked; the cause of the rest is unknown. V, J and clone size are those of that table, while D and trimming were read from the DNA. Here the sample has some 80,000 clones; 83% occur a single time. The leading ten clones occupy approximately 0.6% of the sample. The time point label of this sample denotes: sample from a COVID-19-recovered individual after infection. Patients who had recovered from mild-to-severe COVID-19 served as donors. Uncultured memory T cell samples were subjected to sequencing directly after ex vivo isolation. From peripheral blood mononuclear cells, the researchers isolated CD4+ total memory, central memory, effector memory and circulating T follicular helper cells.

Study-wide conclusions, independent of this receptor: Several of the most expanded SARS-CoV-2-reactive clonotypes were shared between two or all three memory subsets, suggesting intraclonal diversification. Between roughly 6 and 27% of SARS-CoV-2 clonotypes were also detected in secondary cultures stimulated with SARS-CoV and/or HKU1 spike, a finding consistent with cross-reactivity.

The TCR sequence derives from a human donor who had COVID-19. The source material was CD4+ T cells from peripheral blood, sampled after recovery from COVID-19.

The DNA sequence is as follows: TGCAGCGTTGAAACTGGAAACACCATATATTTT. It codes for CSVETGNTIYF. This receptor chain uses TRBV29-1 and TRBJ1-3, with the D gene uncertain. V and J lose 2 bases and 2 bases, and a span of 1 base separates them. There are 11 amino acids in the CDR3, from cysteine to phenylalanine inclusive. The DNA shown is the 33-base CDR3, in frame from base 1. Via the germline V gene, CDR1 is SQVTM and CDR2 ANQGSEA.